One and the same sample provided the 9 T cell receptor beta chains below, sequenced in a study of cytomegalovirus exposure and HLA in healthy donors. The study ran its PCR with 60 Vbeta and 13 Jbeta primers. Method: immunoSEQ multiplex PCR; TCRdb's copy keeps in-frame clones and lacks some. The sample gives roughly 160,000 clones, approximately 79% of which show up once; 11% to 15% is in the top ten. The sequencing input was PBMCs. The receptors stem from a man aged 50 or older in good health and CMV-seropositive.

The V gene is TRBV7-8, the J gene TRBJ2-1, with no clear D. Trimming removed 1 base from V and 2 bases from J, with 9 bases in between. The length of the CDR3 is 15 residues. Germline V gene sequence: CDR1 SGHVS, CDR2 FQNEAQ. The CDR3 spells CASSLDGLTYNEQFF. The CDR3 coding sequence is TGTGCCAGCAGCTTAGATGGTCTAACCTACAATGAGCAGTTCTTC.

The J gene is TRBJ1-2, the V gene TRBV28; 8 nucleotides agree with TRBD1. The trim removed 5 bases at V and 9 bases at J, leaving 8 bases unmatched. CDR3 size: 13 residues. Germline values: CDR1 MDHEN, CDR2 SYDVKM. The CDR3 spells CASSPQGALRYTF. CDR3 bases: TGTGCCAGCAGTCCTCAGGGGGCACTGCGCTACACCTTC.

This clone was picked up one time. The chain joins TRBV7-7 to TRBJ2-5, with D possibly matching TRBD1 (6 bases). This CDR3 comprises 14 residues. Germline V lookup: CDR1 SSHAT, CDR2 FNYEAQ (reference sequence). The V and J ends lost 2 bases and 2 bases respectively, with 9 bases between them. The CDR3 nucleotides are TGTGCCAGCAGCTTAACGGGACAACAAGAGACCCAGTACTTC. As protein: CASSLTGQQETQYF.

V gene TRBV29-1 combines with J gene TRBJ1-4; tentative D call: TRBD1 (6 bases). Trimming took off 5 bases at V and 8 bases at J, with 15 bases between the two ends. This CDR3 contains 13 residues. Germline CDR1 is SQVTM and CDR2 is ANQGSEA. DNA for the CDR3: TGCAGCGTTAAGGAAGGGGGGGAGGAAAAACTGTTTTTT. Residues: CSVKEGGEEKLFF. The entire variable domain, with the rest obtained from reference TRBV29-1 and TRBJ1-4, is as follows: SAVISQKPSRDICQRGTSLTIQCQVDSQVTMMFWYRQQPGQSLTLIATANQGSEATYESGFVIDKFPISRPNLTFSTLTVSNMSPEDSSIYLCSVKEGGEEKLFFGSGTQLSVL.

The chain combines TRBV7-8 with TRBJ1-3; D is uncertain. Trimming stripped 2 bases from V and 1 base from J, with 6 bases between. Germline-derived CDR1 and CDR2 are SGHVS and FQNEAQ. This CDR3 region has 14 residues. Here the CDR3 DNA reads TGTGCCAGCAGCTTAACGGGTTCTGGAAACACCATATATTTT. Its protein is CASSLTGSGNTIYF. The variable domain in full, completed from reference TRBV7-8 and TRBJ1-3, reads GAGVSQSPRYKVAKRGQDVALRCDPISGHVSLFWYQQALGQGPEFLTYFQNEAQLDKSGLPSDRFFAERPEGSVSTLKIQRTQQEDSAVYLCASSLTGSGNTIYFGEGSWLTVV.

The chain uses TRBV6-1 and TRBJ1-4, with a weak D call TRBD1 (5 bases). This CDR3 comprises 14 residues. The V end lost 2 bases, the J end lost 5 bases, and 9 bases lay between the germline ends. CDR1 and CDR2 from the germline V gene are MNHNS and SASEGT. Here the CDR3 reads CASSEIRVNEKLFF. The DNA of the CDR3 is TGTGCCAGCAGTGAAATCAGGGTCAATGAAAAACTGTTTTTT.

The gene calls are TRBV5-6 and TRBJ2-1; TRBD1 agrees at 8 bases. V shed 2 bases and J 1 base; nucleotides not matched to a gene: 5. Per the germline V gene, CDR1 is SGHDT and CDR2 is YYEEEE. This CDR3 comprises 16 residues. The CDR3 DNA follows: TGTGCCAGCAGCTTCCAGGGGGCAGCGTCCTACAATGAGCAGTTCTTC. Residues: CASSFQGAASYNEQFF.

This clone has a handful of counts. The rearrangement joins TRBV18 to TRBJ1-5; D not resolved. Germline CDR1 KGHSH, CDR2 LQKENI. The V end lost 3 bases, the J end lost 4 bases, and 10 bases lay between the germline ends. The CDR3 extends over 14 amino acids. This CDR3 is CASSPAVRNQPQHF. CDR3 in DNA: TGTGCCAGCTCACCCGCGGTACGAAATCAGCCCCAGCATTTT.

The V gene is TRBV18, the J gene TRBJ1-1; TRBD1 is a possible D gene (6 bases). Germline V gene lookup returns CDR1 KGHSH and CDR2 LQKENI. The CDR3 is made up of 15 amino acids. V lost 4 bases to trimming and J lost 0 bases, with 12 bases between them. Here the CDR3 reads CASSRRGDMNTEAFF. The CDR3 DNA is TGTGCCAGCTCACGTCGAGGGGACATGAACACTGAAGCTTTCTTT.